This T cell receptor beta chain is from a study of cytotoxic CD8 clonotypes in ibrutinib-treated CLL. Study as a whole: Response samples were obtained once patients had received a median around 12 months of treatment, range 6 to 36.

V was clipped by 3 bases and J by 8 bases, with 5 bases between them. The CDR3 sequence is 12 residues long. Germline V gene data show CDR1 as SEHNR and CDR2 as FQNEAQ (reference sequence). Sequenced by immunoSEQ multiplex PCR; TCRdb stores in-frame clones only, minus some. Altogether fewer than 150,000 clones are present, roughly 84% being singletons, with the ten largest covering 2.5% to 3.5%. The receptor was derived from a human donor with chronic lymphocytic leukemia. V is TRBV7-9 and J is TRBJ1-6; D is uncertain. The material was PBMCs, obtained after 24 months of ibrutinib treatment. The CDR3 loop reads CASSFGDSPLHF. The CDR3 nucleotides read TGTGCCAGCAGCTTCGGTGATTCACCCCTCCACTTT.